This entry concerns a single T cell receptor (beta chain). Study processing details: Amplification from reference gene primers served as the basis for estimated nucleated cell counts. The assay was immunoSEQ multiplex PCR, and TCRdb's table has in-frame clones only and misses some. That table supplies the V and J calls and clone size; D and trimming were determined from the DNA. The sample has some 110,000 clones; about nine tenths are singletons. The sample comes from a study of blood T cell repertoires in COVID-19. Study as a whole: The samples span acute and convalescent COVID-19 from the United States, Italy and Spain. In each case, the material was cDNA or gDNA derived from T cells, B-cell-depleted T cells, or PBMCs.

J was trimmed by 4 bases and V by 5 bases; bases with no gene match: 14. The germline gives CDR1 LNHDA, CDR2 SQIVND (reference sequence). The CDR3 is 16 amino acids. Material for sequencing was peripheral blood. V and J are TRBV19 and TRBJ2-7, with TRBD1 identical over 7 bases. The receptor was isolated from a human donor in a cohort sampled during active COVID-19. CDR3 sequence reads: CASSPVDRATRYEQYF. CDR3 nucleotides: TGTGCCAGTAGTCCCGTCGACAGGGCCACGAGGTACGAGCAGTACTTC.